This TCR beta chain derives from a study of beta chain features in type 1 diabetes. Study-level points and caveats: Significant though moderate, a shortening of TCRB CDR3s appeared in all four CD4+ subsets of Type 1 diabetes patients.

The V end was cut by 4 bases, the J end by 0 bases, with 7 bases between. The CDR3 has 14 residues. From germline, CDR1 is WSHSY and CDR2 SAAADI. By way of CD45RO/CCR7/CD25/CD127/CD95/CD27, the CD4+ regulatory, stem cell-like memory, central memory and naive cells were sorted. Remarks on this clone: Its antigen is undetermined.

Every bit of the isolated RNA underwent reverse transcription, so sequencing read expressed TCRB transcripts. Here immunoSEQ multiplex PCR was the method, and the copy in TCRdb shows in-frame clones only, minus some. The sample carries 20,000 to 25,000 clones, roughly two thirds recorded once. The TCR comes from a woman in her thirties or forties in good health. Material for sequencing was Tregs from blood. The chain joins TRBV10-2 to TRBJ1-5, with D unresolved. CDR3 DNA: TGCGCCAGCAGTGCGACTGATAGCAATCAGCCCCAGCATTTT. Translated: CASSATDSNQPQHF.